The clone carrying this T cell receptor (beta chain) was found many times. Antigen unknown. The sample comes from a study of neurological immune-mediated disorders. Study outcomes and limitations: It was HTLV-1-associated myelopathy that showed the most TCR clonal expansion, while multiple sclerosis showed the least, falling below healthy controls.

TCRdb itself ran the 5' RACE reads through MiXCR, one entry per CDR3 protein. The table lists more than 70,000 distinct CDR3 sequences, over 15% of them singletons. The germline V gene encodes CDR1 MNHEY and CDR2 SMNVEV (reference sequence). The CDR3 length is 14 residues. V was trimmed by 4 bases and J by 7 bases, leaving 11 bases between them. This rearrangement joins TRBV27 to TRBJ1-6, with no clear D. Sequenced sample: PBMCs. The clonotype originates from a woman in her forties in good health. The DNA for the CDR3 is TGTGCCAGCAGTTCCGGCTTCGAGAATTCACCCCTCCACTTT. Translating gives CASSSGFENSPLHF.